One and the same sample provided the 31 T cell receptor beta chains below, sequenced in a study of blood T cell repertoires in COVID-19. Clones were read by immunoSEQ multiplex PCR, and TCRdb kept only the in-frame ones, dropping some. The sample lists 180,000 or so clones, around 85% seen once, with roughly 18% in the top ten. The material sequenced was peripheral blood. The receptors originated from a person in their 70s with COVID-19, enrolled during active disease.

This chain joins TRBV10-1 and TRBJ1-6, with D possibly being TRBD1 (5 bases). The V gene lost 9 bases and the J gene lost 6 bases, with 9 bases spanning the gap. Germline CDR1 reads WNHNN; CDR2 reads SYGVQD (reference sequence). The CDR3 has 12 residues. The CDR3 nucleotides are TGCGCCAGGACAGCTATTAATTCACCCCTCCACTTT. It specifies CARTAINSPLHF.

The rearrangement uses TRBV6-1 and TRBJ2-3, with D possibly being TRBD2 (5 bases). The V gene lost 2 bases and the J gene lost 8 bases, with 8 bases spanning the gap. This CDR3 region has 12 residues. The germline CDR1 and CDR2 sequences are MNHNS and SASEGT. DNA of the CDR3: TGTGCCAGCAGTGAACAGGCGGGTACGCAGTATTTT. Its protein product is CASSEQAGTQYF.

The CDR3, as DNA: TGTGCCAGCAGCGATCCCGTCGGGTCTGGAAACACCATATATTTT. Translated: CASSDPVGSGNTIYF. V and J are TRBV7-6 and TRBJ1-3; D not resolved. Trimming took off 5 bases at V and 1 base at J, with 12 bases between the two ends. This CDR3 has 15 amino acids. CDR1 is SGHVS and CDR2 is FNYEAQ in the germline V gene.

The chain recombines TRBV7-2 with TRBJ2-1; 10 nucleotides line up with TRBD2. CDR1 SGHTA and CDR2 FQGNSA come from the germline V gene. The CDR3 sequence is 15 residues long. Trimming removed 0 bases from V and 4 bases from J; junction bases left unmatched: 0. In DNA form, the CDR3 reads TGTGCCAGCAGCTTAGCAGCGGGAGGGTACAATGAGCAGTTCTTC. Translating gives CASSLAAGGYNEQFF.

This chain connects TRBV11-2 to TRBJ1-4; TRBD1 matches 10 bases. Germline CDR1 SGHAT, CDR2 FQNNGV. CDR3 length: 15 amino acids. Unmatched junction bases numbered 5, after V lost 3 bases and J lost 7 bases. CDR3 DNA sequence: TGTGCCAGCAGCTTCGACAGGGGGCAGATTGAAAAACTGTTTTTT. It encodes CASSFDRGQIEKLFF.

The chain employs TRBV29-1 and TRBJ2-5; D remains ambiguous. This CDR3 has 15 amino acids. V lost 0 bases, J lost 0 bases, and 11 bases lay in between. The germline V gene has CDR1 SQVTM and CDR2 ANQGSEA. The CDR3: CSVEDRFKYQETQYF. The CDR3 DNA follows: TGCAGCGTTGAAGATCGGTTCAAGTACCAAGAGACCCAGTACTTC.

The V gene is TRBV6-1, the J gene TRBJ1-5, with 8 bases that match TRBD1. CDR3 length: 16 residues. CDR1 MNHNS and CDR2 SASEGT come from the germline V gene. V was clipped by 2 bases and J by 2 bases; unmatched bases: 5. The CDR3 nucleotides are TGTGCCAGCAGTGAACAGGGGGCTGTGGGCAATCAGCCCCAGCATTTT. This translates into CASSEQGAVGNQPQHF.

The chain uses TRBV18 and TRBJ1-5, with D tentatively TRBD1 (6 bases). The CDR3 spans 19 residues. V lost 4 bases and J 2 bases, leaving 24 bases between the germline ends. In germline, CDR1 is KGHSH, CDR2 LQKENI. CDR3 protein: CASSRIPQGRRLGNQPQHF. The CDR3 nucleotides are TGTGCCAGCTCACGAATACCACAGGGTAGGCGGTTAGGCAATCAGCCCCAGCATTTT.

The chain links TRBV6-2 or TRBV6-3 to TRBJ2-7; D is perhaps TRBD1 (6 bases). V was trimmed by 5 bases and J by 0 bases, leaving 8 bases between them. CDR3 length equals 13 residues. The germline V gene encodes CDR1 MNHEY and CDR2 SVGEGT. The CDR3, as DNA: TGTGCCAGCAGTCCGACAGGCTCCTACGAGCAGTACTTC. It specifies CASSPTGSYEQYF.

The chain combines TRBV15 with TRBJ1-4, with 7 bases fitting TRBD1. Germline trimming cut 0 bases from V and 8 bases from J; bases unmatched to any gene: 3. Germline-derived CDR1 and CDR2 are LNHNV and YYDKDF (reference sequence). The CDR3 is 14 amino acids. The CDR3 DNA reads as TGTGCCACCAGCAGAGAAGTACAGGGGGAAAAACTGTTTTTT. It encodes CATSREVQGEKLFF.

This clone was found once. The chain joins TRBV19 to TRBJ1-5; 8 bases align to TRBD1. This CDR3 has 15 residues. Trimming removed 3 bases from V and 6 bases from J; junction bases left unmatched: 7. Germline lookup yields CDR1 LNHDA and CDR2 SQIVND (reference sequence). The CDR3 DNA is TGTGCCAGTAGTATTGTCGGGACAGGAAGTCAGCCCCAGCATTTT. Translation gives CASSIVGTGSQPQHF. The full variable domain, rest sourced from reference TRBV19 and TRBJ1-5, is DGGITQSPKYLFRKEGQNVTLSCEQNLNHDAMYWYRQDPGQGLRLIYYSQIVNDFQKGDIAEGYSVSREKKESFPLTVTSAQKNPTAFYLCASSIVGTGSQPQHFGDGTRLSIL.

This sequence joins TRBV23-1 and TRBJ1-5; perhaps TRBD1 as D (6 bases). TRBV23-1 is an open reading frame whose function is uncertain. This CDR3 has 16 residues. V lost 0 bases, J lost 5 bases, and 14 bases lay in between. Written as DNA, the CDR3 is TGCGCCAGCAGTCAATCGGCGGACAGTACTTATCAGCCCCAGCATTTT. Translating it yields CASSQSADSTYQPQHF.

As to this clone: At one end, the junction sequence differs from germline, possibly due to a read error. The chain's CDR3 is CASRLDSWDRRNQPQHF. CDR3 DNA: TGTGCCAGCAGATTGGATTCATGGGACAGACGGAATCAGCCCCAGCATTTT. The V call is TRBV5-4, the J call TRBJ1-5, with TRBD1 matching over 7 bases. CDR1 and CDR2 (germline): SGHNT, YYREEE (reference sequence). This CDR3 comprises 17 residues.

The chain links TRBV28 to TRBJ1-4; the match to TRBD1 covers 8 bases. Germline CDR1 MDHEN, CDR2 SYDVKM. This CDR3 is built from 17 residues. V gave up 6 bases and J gave up 5 bases; unmatched junction bases: 14. Written as DNA, the CDR3 is TGTGCCAGCAGGACTGTAACCTACAGGGGGAGGAATGAAAAACTGTTTTTT. Translated: CASRTVTYRGRNEKLFF.

The chain links TRBV19 to TRBJ2-7; D remains ambiguous. Germline lookup yields CDR1 LNHDA and CDR2 SQIVND (reference sequence). Trimming cost V 6 bases and J 0 bases, with 12 bases left between them. CDR3 length: 14 residues. CDR3 loop: CASSPLISSYEQYF. The CDR3 nucleotides read TGTGCCAGTAGCCCTCTCATCAGCTCCTACGAGCAGTACTTC.

The chain recombines TRBV6-2 or TRBV6-3 with TRBJ1-1; D ambiguous. Trimming took off 5 bases at V and 1 base at J, with 11 bases between the two ends. The germline V gene encodes CDR1 MNHEY and CDR2 SVGEGT. The CDR3 totals 14 residues. The DNA of the CDR3 is TGTGCCAGCAGTCTCCTACGGGGGAACACTGAAGCTTTCTTT. It encodes CASSLLRGNTEAFF.

As DNA, the CDR3 is TGTGCCAGCAGCTTACATGGGACAGGGGAAGAGACCCAGTACTTC. Translation gives CASSLHGTGEETQYF. The rearrangement links TRBV11-3 to TRBJ2-5; TRBD1 matches at 10 bases. From germline, CDR1 is SGHNT and CDR2 YENEEA. CDR3 length: 15 residues. J gave up 3 bases and V 2 bases, and 3 bases lay outside the gene matches.

V usage is TRBV5-8 and J usage is TRBJ2-5; weak D call: TRBD1 (5 bases). The CDR3 loop spans 13 amino acids. Germline CDR1 reads SGHTS; CDR2 reads YDEGEE. Deletions cut 5 bases from V and 4 bases from J, with 12 bases between. Here the CDR3 DNA reads TGTGCCAGCAGTTACCAGGGAAGAGAGACCCAGTACTTC. Its protein is CASSYQGRETQYF.

The gene calls are TRBV6-5 and TRBJ2-7; 9 nucleotides agree with TRBD2. The CDR3 runs to 13 residues. From germline, CDR1 is MNHEY and CDR2 SVGAGI. V was pared by 6 bases and J by 2 bases, with 2 bases of the junction left unmatched. The CDR3 DNA sequence: TGTGCCAGCAGGACTAGCGGCACCTACGAGCAGTACTTC. Its translation: CASRTSGTYEQYF.

The genes are TRBV4-3 and TRBJ1-5; maybe TRBD1 (5 bases). There are 15 residues in the CDR3. CDR1 LGHNA and CDR2 YSLEER come from the germline V gene. V dropped 0 bases and J dropped 7 bases, with 13 bases sitting between them. CDR3 nucleotides: TGCGCCAGCAGCCAAGATCTCGCAGGGAACCAGCCCCAGCATTTT. Protein sequence: CASSQDLAGNQPQHF.

The CDR3 loop is CASTPGSGNEQFF. In DNA, the CDR3 is TGCGCCAGCACCCCGGGGAGTGGCAATGAGCAGTTCTTC. The chain combines TRBV5-1 with TRBJ2-1, with D possibly matching TRBD2 (5 bases). Germline CDR1 reads SGHRS; CDR2 reads YFSETQ. The CDR3 length is 13 residues. V lost 6 bases to trimming and J lost 6 bases, with 13 bases between them.

The CDR3 spells CASSYGQGDYEQYF. CDR3 nucleotide sequence: TGTGCCAGCAGTTACGGACAGGGGGACTACGAGCAGTACTTC. This chain joins TRBV6-5 and TRBJ2-7; 10 positions match TRBD1. V shed 2 bases and J 3 bases; nucleotides not matched to a gene: 1. The CDR3 totals 14 residues. Germline assignment: CDR1 MNHEY and CDR2 SVGAGI.

V usage is TRBV30 and J usage is TRBJ2-2; TRBD2 matches at 12 bases. The V gene end was trimmed by 2 bases and the J gene end by 3 bases; junction bases not matched to a gene: 16. In germline, CDR1 is GTSNPN, CDR2 SVGIG (reference sequence). The CDR3 extends over 20 amino acids. CDR3 DNA sequence: TGTGCCTGGAGTCCTTTTAACCTAGCGGGAGGGCGAGCGGACACCGGGGAGCTGTTTTTT. It specifies CAWSPFNLAGGRADTGELFF.

This sequence joins TRBV28 and TRBJ2-7; no clear D gene. From germline, CDR1 is MDHEN and CDR2 SYDVKM. Trimming left V 8 bases short and J 5 bases short, with 16 bases between. CDR3 length equals 13 residues. The CDR3 loop reads CASDQAFDHEQYF. DNA for the CDR3: TGTGCCAGCGATCAAGCGTTTGACCACGAGCAGTACTTC.

This clone is a singleton in its sample. The rearrangement links TRBV4-1 to TRBJ1-6, with 7 bases that match TRBD1. J was trimmed by 7 bases and V by 1 base; bases with no gene match: 10. There are 17 residues in the CDR3. Germline CDR1 reads MGHRA; CDR2 reads YSYEKL. The CDR3 DNA follows: TGCGCCAGCAGCCAAGCAACCCAGGGACAGACGAATTCACCCCTCCACTTT. Its protein is CASSQATQGQTNSPLHF.

This chain links TRBV28 with TRBJ1-1, with D possibly being TRBD1 (5 bases). Germline values: CDR1 MDHEN, CDR2 SYDVKM. The CDR3 is made up of 12 amino acids. Trimming stripped 5 bases from V and 4 bases from J, with 8 bases between. CDR3 in DNA: TGTGCCAGCAGTGGACAACCCACTGAAGCTTTCTTT. Translating it yields CASSGQPTEAFF.

The rearrangement joins TRBV6-1 to TRBJ1-2; D ambiguous. V gave up 3 bases and J gave up 3 bases, with 5 bases separating them. The germline V gene has CDR1 MNHNS and CDR2 SASEGT. The CDR3 is 12 residues long. DNA of the CDR3: TGTGCCAGCAGTGAGGAGGACTATGGCTACACCTTC. It yields the protein CASSEEDYGYTF.

The J gene is TRBJ2-3, the V gene TRBV2; TRBD1 matches at 10 bases. This CDR3 spans 15 amino acids. Trimming removed 5 bases from V and 0 bases from J; junction bases left unmatched: 2. Germline V gives CDR1 SNHLY, CDR2 FYNNEI. The CDR3 loop is CASSLDRGSTDTQYF. The CDR3 DNA reads as TGTGCCAGCAGTCTGGACAGGGGGAGCACAGATACGCAGTATTTT. The full variable domain, its missing parts supplied by reference TRBV2 and TRBJ2-3, is EPEVTQTPSHQVTQMGQEVILRCVPISNHLYFYWYRQILGQKVEFLVSFYNNEISEKSEIFDDQFSVERPDGSNFTLKIRSTKLEDSAMYFCASSLDRGSTDTQYFGPGTRLTVL.

The CDR3 DNA sequence: TGTGCCAGCAGCTCTAGCTCGGGGGGAATCTATGGCTACACCTTC. Its protein product is CASSSSSGGIYGYTF. The chain is built from TRBV11-2 and TRBJ1-2; TRBD1 is a possible D gene (5 bases). V was trimmed by 4 bases and J by 4 bases, leaving 16 bases between them. The germline V gene has CDR1 SGHAT and CDR2 FQNNGV. The CDR3 consists of 15 residues.

The genes are TRBV11-2 and TRBJ2-7; 7 nucleotides line up with TRBD2. Germline CDR1 SGHAT, CDR2 FQNNGV. V shed 1 base, J shed 7 bases, and the junction held 7 bases outside the gene matches. The CDR3 loop spans 14 amino acids. In DNA, the CDR3 is TGTGCCAGCAGCTTAGGAGGCGGGAGCGGAGAGCAGTACTTC. Protein product: CASSLGGGSGEQYF.

The rearrangement links TRBV7-3 to TRBJ1-1; D unresolved. The CDR3 is 15 residues long. Trimming removed 1 base from V and 2 bases from J, with 11 bases in between. The germline V gene encodes CDR1 SGHTA and CDR2 FQGTGA. For the CDR3, the DNA is TGTGCCAGCAGCTTAATGGGCGCGGGAAACACTGAAGCTTTCTTT. Translated: CASSLMGAGNTEAFF.